The 8 T cell receptor beta chains below come from one sample, sequenced in a study of T cell responses to AZD1222 COVID-19 vaccine. This table comes from immunoSEQ multiplex PCR, and its TCRdb copy is limited to in-frame clones, with some not included. The table includes about 160,000 clones, more than 90% detected once. Source: peripheral blood, taken 28 days after the second AZD1222 dose. The receptors were gathered from an adult who received the AZD1222 COVID-19 vaccine.

The rearrangement joins TRBV29-1 to TRBJ2-3; 7 bases agree with TRBD2. V dropped 3 bases and J dropped 5; count of bases not matched to a gene: 5. This CDR3 has 13 residues. Germline V lookup: CDR1 SQVTM, CDR2 ANQGSEA. The CDR3 here is CSVEQGGRDTQYF. The CDR3 nucleotides read TGCAGCGTTGAGCAGGGAGGGAGAGATACGCAGTATTTT.

The chain combines TRBV9 with TRBJ1-2; D call uncertain. Germline CDR1 is SGDLS and CDR2 is YYNGEE. The CDR3 runs to 14 residues. V was clipped by 0 bases and J by 4 bases, with 10 bases between them. The CDR3 sequence: CASSVATGPYGYTF. The DNA for the CDR3 is TGTGCCAGCAGCGTAGCTACTGGACCCTATGGCTACACCTTC.

With respect to this clone: Different DNA sequences within this sample yield the same CDR3. The chain recombines TRBV18 with TRBJ1-5; D perhaps matches TRBD1 (6 bases). The CDR3 is 14 residues long. V lost 3 bases, J lost 4 bases, and 10 bases lay in between. Germline-derived CDR1 and CDR2 are KGHSH and LQKENI. CDR3 DNA: TGTGCCAGCTCACCGGGGCAGGGGAATCAGCCCCAGCATTTT. As protein: CASSPGQGNQPQHF.

The V gene is TRBV19, the J gene TRBJ2-5; 7 nucleotides line up with TRBD2. CDR3 length: 16 residues. CDR1 is LNHDA, CDR2 SQIVND, per germline (reference sequence). The J segment lost 3 bases and the V segment lost 6 bases, leaving 13 bases of the junction unmatched. The CDR3 sequence: CASSDPPEAGKETQYF. The CDR3 coding sequence is TGTGCCAGTAGCGATCCCCCTGAAGCGGGAAAAGAGACCCAGTACTTC.

The rearrangement joins TRBV18 to TRBJ2-3; 7 bases are shared with TRBD2. Per germline, CDR1 KGHSH and CDR2 LQKENI. After removal of 1 base from V and 2 bases from J, the junction contained 3 bases not matched to a gene. The CDR3 length is 15 residues. The CDR3 nucleotides read TGTGCCAGCTCACCACGGGGGACTACCACAGATACGCAGTATTTT. Its translation is CASSPRGTTTDTQYF.

The chain couples TRBV27 to TRBJ1-4; D gene uncertain. The CDR3 has 12 residues. Per the germline V gene, CDR1 is MNHEY and CDR2 is SMNVEV (reference sequence). The V end lost 7 bases, the J end lost 0 bases, and 3 bases lay between the germline ends. In DNA, the CDR3 is TGTGCCAGCACCCCAACTAATGAAAAACTGTTTTTT. The encoded protein is CASTPTNEKLFF.

The genes are TRBV19 and TRBJ2-7; TRBD1 matches 8 bases. J gave up 2 bases and V 7 bases, and 10 bases lay outside the gene matches. There are 15 residues in the CDR3. Germline V lookup: CDR1 LNHDA, CDR2 SQIVND (reference sequence). The CDR3 here is CASKNTGTGPYEQYF. CDR3 bases: TGTGCCAGTAAAAACACCGGGACAGGACCCTACGAGCAGTACTTC. The variable domain in full, completed from reference TRBV19 and TRBJ2-7, reads DGGITQSPKYLFRKEGQNVTLSCEQNLNHDAMYWYRQDPGQGLRLIYYSQIVNDFQKGDIAEGYSVSREKKESFPLTVTSAQKNPTAFYLCASKNTGTGPYEQYFGPGTRLTVT.

The genes are TRBV28 and TRBJ1-5; maybe TRBD1 (5 bases). Trimming removed 3 bases from V and 5 bases from J, with 8 bases in between. This CDR3 has 13 amino acids. CDR1 and CDR2 (germline): MDHEN, SYDVKM. The CDR3 region has the DNA TGTGCCAGCAGTTTTCAGGGCTATCAGCCCCAGCATTTT. It is translated as CASSFQGYQPQHF.